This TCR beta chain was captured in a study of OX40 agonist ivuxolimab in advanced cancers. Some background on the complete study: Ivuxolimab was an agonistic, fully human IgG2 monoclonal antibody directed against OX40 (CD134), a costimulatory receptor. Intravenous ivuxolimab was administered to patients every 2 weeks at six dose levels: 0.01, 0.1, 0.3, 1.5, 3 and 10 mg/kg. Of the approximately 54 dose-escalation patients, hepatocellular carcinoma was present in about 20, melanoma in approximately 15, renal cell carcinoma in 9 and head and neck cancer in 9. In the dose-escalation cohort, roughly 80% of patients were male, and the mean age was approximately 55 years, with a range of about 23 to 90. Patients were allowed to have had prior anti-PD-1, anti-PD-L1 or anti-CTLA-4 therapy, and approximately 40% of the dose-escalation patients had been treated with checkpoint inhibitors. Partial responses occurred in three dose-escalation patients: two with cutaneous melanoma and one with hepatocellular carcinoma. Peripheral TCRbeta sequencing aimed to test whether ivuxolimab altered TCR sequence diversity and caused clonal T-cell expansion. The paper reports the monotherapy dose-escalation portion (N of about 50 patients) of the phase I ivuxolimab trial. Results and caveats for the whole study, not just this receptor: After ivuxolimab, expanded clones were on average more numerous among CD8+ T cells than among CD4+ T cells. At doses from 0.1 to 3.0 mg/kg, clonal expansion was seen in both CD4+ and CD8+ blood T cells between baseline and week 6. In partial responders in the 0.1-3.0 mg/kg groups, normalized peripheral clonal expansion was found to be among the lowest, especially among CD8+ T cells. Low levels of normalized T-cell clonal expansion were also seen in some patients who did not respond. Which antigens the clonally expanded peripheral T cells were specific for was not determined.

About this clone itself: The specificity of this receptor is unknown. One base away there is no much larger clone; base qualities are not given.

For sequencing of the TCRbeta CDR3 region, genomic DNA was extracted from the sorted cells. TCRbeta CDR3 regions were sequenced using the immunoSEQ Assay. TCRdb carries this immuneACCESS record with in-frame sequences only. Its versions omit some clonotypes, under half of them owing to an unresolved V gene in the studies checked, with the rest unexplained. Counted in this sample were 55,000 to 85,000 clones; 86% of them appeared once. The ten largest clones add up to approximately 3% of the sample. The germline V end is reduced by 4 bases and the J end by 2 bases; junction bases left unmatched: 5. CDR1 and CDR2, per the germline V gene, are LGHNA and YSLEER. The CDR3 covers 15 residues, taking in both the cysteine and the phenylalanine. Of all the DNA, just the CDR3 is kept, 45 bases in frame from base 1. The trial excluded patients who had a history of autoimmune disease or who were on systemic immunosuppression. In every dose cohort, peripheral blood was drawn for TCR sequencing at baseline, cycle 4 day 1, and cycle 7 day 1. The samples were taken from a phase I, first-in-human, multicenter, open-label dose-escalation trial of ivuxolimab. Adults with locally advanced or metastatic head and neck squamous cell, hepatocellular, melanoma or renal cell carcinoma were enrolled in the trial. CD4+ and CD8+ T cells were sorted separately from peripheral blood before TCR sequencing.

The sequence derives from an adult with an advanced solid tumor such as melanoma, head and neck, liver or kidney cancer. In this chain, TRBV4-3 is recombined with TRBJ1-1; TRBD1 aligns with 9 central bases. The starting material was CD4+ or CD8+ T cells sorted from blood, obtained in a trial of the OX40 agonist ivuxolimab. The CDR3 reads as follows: CASSPDTGGNTEAFF. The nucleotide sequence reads TGCGCCAGCAGCCCGGACACAGGGGGCAACACTGAAGCTTTCTTT.